This passage covers 4 T cell receptor beta chains from one sample sequenced in a study of cytomegalovirus exposure and HLA in healthy donors. The study ran its PCR with 60 Vbeta and 13 Jbeta primers. Here immunoSEQ multiplex PCR was the method, and the copy in TCRdb shows in-frame clones only, minus some. In the table there are about 230,000 clones, about 85% of which are singletons. Sequencing was carried out using PBMCs. These receptor sequences come from a girl aged 2 to 9 in good health and CMV-seronegative.

In nucleotides, the CDR3 is TGCAGCGCAGGAGATAGGGGATCACCCCTCCACTTT. It specifies CSAGDRGSPLHF. This chain joins TRBV29-1 and TRBJ1-6, with D possibly matching TRBD1 (5 bases). This CDR3 comprises 12 residues. CDR1 and CDR2 (germline): SQVTM, ANQGSEA. Trimming removed 7 bases from V and 10 bases from J, with 14 bases in between.

The rearrangement uses TRBV5-6 and TRBJ2-1; D remains ambiguous. The CDR3 runs to 12 residues. V was clipped by 4 bases and J by 9 bases, with 11 bases between them. CDR1 and CDR2 (germline): SGHDT, YYEEEE. CDR3 protein: CASSVTRIEQFF. The CDR3 DNA follows: TGTGCCAGCAGCGTGACGAGGATTGAGCAGTTCTTC.

J is TRBJ2-3 and V is TRBV7-2; 8 bases fit TRBD2. The CDR3 consists of 14 residues. After removal of 3 bases from V and 4 bases from J, the junction contained 3 bases not matched to a gene. CDR1 SGHTA and CDR2 FQGNSA come from the germline V gene. CDR3 sequence: CASSFSGRPDTQYF. In DNA form, the CDR3 reads TGTGCCAGCAGCTTCAGCGGGAGACCAGATACGCAGTATTTT. Filled out from reference TRBV7-2 and TRBJ2-3, the complete variable domain reads GAGVSQSPSNKVTEKGKDVELRCDPISGHTALYWYRQSLGQGLEFLIYFQGNSAPDKSGLPSDRFSAERTGGSVSTLTIQRTQQEDSAVYLCASSFSGRPDTQYFGPGTRLTVL.

V gene TRBV5-1 combines with J gene TRBJ2-5; 7 bases are a match to TRBD2. CDR1 and CDR2 from the germline V gene are SGHRS and YFSETQ. This CDR3 region has 17 residues. J lost 4 bases, V lost 0 bases, and 12 bases had no gene match. The CDR3 bases are TGCGCCAGCAGCTTGGTGTGGCTAGCGGAGGCAGGAGAGACCCAGTACTTC. It codes for CASSLVWLAEAGETQYF.